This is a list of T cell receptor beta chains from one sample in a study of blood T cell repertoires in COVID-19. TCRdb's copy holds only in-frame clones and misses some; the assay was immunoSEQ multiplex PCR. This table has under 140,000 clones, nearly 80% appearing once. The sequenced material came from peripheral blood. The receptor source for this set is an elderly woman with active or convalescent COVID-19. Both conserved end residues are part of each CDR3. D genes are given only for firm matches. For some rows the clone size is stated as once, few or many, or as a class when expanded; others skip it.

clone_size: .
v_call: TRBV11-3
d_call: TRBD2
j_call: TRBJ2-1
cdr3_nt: TGTGCCAGCAGCCACAGCGGGAGCTTCTCCAATGAGCAGTTCTTC
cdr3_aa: CASSHSGSFSNEQFF

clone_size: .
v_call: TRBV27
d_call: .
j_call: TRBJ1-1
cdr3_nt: TGTGCCAGCAGTTTGCGCAGGGACACTGAAGCTTTCTTT
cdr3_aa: CASSLRRDTEAFF

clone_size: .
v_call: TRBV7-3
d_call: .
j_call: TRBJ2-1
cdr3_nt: TGTGCCAGCAGGCAGGGTGTACGATCGAGCTCCTACAATGAGCAGTTCTTC
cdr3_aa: CASRQGVRSSSYNEQFF

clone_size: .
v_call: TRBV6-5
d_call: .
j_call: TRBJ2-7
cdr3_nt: TGTGCCAGCAGTCCCCGGGAGAGGGCTTACGAGCAGTACTTC
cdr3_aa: CASSPRERAYEQYF

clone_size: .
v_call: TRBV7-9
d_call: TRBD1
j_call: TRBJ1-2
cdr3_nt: TGTGCCAGCAGCTTAGCCCGGCAGGGGGCGCGAGGCTACACCTTC
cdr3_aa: CASSLARQGARGYTF

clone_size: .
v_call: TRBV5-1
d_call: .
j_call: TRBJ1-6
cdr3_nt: TGCGCCAGCAGCTTGGAACGAGGCAGCGGCAATTCACCCCTCCACTTT
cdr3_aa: CASSLERGSGNSPLHF

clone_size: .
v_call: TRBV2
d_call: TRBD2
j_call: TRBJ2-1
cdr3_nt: TGTGCCAGCAGCGTTAACCCCGGCGGCGGGAGAAGAAATGAGCAGTTCTTC
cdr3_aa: CASSVNPGGGRRNEQFF

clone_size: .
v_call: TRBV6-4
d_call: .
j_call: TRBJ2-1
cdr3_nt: TGTGCCAGCAGCCACGTGTGGGTCGGGAGCAGCAATGAGCAGTTCTTC
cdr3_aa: CASSHVWVGSSNEQFF

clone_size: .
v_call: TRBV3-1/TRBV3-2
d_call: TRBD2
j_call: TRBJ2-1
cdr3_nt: TGTGCCAGCAGCCCCCCTAGCGGGTGGACCTACAATGAGCAGTTCTTC
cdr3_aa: CASSPPSGWTYNEQFF

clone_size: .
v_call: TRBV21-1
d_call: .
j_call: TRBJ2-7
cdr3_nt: TGTGCCAGCAGCAGGGGACTAGCGGAGCAGTACTTC
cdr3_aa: CASSRGLAEQYF

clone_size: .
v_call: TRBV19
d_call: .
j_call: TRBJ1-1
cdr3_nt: TGTGCCAGTAGGCACATCCTCCGGGGCACTGAAGCTTTCTTT
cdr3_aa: CASRHILRGTEAFF

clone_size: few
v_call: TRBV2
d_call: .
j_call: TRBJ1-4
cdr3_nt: TGTGCCAGCACGACAGGCAAGGAAGAAAAACTGTTTTTT
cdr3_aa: CASTTGKEEKLFF

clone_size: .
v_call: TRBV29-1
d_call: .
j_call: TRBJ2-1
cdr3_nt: TGCAGCGTTGCATACAATGAGCAGTTCTTC
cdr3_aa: CSVAYNEQFF

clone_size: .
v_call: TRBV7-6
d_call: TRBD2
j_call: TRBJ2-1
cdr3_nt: TGTGCCAGCAGCTTAGTAGGCCTAGCGGGAGGAGGGCGTAGGAATGAGCAGTTCTTC
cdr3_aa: CASSLVGLAGGGRRNEQFF

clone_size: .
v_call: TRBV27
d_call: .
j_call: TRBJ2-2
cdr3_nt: TGTGCCAGCAGGCGCTCCCCGGGGGTCACCGGGGAGCTGTTTTTT
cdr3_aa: CASRRSPGVTGELFF

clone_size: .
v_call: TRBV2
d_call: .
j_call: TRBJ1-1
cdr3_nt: TGTGCCAGCAGTGAATTGGCGGGAACTGAAGCTTTCTTT
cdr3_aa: CASSELAGTEAFF

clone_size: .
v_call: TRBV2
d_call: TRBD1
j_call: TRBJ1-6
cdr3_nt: TGTGCCAGCAGTCGGGGACAGGGCGTTTCACCCCTCCACTTT
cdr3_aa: CASSRGQGVSPLHF

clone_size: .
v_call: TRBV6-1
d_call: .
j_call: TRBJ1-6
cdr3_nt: TGTGCCAGCAGTGAAAGGGGCCCCTATAATTCACCCCTCCACTTT
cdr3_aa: CASSERGPYNSPLHF

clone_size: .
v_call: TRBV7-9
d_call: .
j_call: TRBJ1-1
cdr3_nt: TGTGCCAGCAGCCAACAGGAGAACACTGAAGCTTTCTTT
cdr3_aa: CASSQQENTEAFF

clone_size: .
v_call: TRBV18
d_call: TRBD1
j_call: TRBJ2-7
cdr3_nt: TGTGCCAGCTCACCAACAACAGGGGGTGTCAACGAGCAGTACTTC
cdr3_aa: CASSPTTGGVNEQYF

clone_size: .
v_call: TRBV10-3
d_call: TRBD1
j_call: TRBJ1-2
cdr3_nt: TGTGCCATCAAGTCGGACAGGGGGCTCGATGGCTACACCTTC
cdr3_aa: CAIKSDRGLDGYTF

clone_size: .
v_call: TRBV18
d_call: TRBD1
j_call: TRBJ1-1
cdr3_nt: TGTGCCAGCTCACCCAGACAGGGAGTCACTGAAGCTTTCTTT
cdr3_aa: CASSPRQGVTEAFF

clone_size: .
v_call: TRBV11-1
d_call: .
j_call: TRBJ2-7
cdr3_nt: TGTGCCAGCAGCTTAGGTTCCCAGGGGGGAACCTACGAGCAGTACTTC
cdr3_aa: CASSLGSQGGTYEQYF

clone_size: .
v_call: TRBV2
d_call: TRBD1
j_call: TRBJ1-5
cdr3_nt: TGTGCCAGCAGCCAACAGGGGAATCAGCCCCAGCATTTT
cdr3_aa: CASSQQGNQPQHF

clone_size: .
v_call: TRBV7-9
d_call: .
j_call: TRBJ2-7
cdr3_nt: TGTGCCAGCAGCTTAAATCCGAGCTCCTACGAGCAGTACTTC
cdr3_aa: CASSLNPSSYEQYF

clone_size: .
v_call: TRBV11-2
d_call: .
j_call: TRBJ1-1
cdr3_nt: TGTGCCAGCAGCTTCACCGGGACTGAAGCTTTCTTT
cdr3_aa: CASSFTGTEAFF

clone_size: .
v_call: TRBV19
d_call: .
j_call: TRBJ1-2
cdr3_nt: TGTGCCAGTAGTATCCCCAGGGTCTATGGCTACACCTTC
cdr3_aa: CASSIPRVYGYTF

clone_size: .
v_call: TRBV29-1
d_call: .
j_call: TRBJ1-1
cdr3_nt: TGCAGCGTTGAACAGGGTTTCTCTGAAGCTTTCTTT
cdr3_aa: CSVEQGFSEAFF

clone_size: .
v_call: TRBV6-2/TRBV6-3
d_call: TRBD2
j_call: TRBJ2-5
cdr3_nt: TGTGCCAGCAGCGATGGACTAGCGGGAGGAGAGACCCAGTACTTC
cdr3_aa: CASSDGLAGGETQYF

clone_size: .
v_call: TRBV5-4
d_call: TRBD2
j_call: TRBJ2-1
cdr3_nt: TGTGCCAGCAGCCTAGCGGGAGATGGTGAGCAGTTCTTC
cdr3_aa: CASSLAGDGEQFF

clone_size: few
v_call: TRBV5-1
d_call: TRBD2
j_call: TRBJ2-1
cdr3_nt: TGCGCCAGCAGCCCCGCTAGCGGGAGGGTTTATGAGCAGTTCTTC
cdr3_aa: CASSPASGRVYEQFF

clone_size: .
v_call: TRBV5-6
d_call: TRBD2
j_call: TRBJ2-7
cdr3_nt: TGTGCCACTGTTCGCAGCGGGAGGGACGAGCAGTACTTC
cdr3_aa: CATVRSGRDEQYF

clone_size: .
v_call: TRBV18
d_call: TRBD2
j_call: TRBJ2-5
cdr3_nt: TGTGCCAGCTCACGGACTAGCGGGAGTTTGGAGACCCAGTACTTC
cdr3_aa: CASSRTSGSLETQYF

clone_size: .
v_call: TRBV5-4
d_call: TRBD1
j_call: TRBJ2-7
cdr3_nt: TGTGCCAGCAGCTGGGGGACAGGGACCTACGAGCAGTACTTC
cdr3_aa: CASSWGTGTYEQYF

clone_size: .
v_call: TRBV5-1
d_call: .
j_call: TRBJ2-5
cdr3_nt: TGCGCCAGCGCGCTAATCGGCACAGAAGAGACCCAGTACTTC
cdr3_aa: CASALIGTEETQYF

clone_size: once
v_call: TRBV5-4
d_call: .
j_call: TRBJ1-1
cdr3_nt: TGTGCCAGCAGAAAGGACAGCCCGACAATGAACACTGAAGCTTTCTTT
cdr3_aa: CASRKDSPTMNTEAFF

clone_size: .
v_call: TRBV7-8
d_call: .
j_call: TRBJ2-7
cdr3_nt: TGTGCCAGCAGCTTCGGGACATCAGGCTACGAGCAGTACTTC
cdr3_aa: CASSFGTSGYEQYF

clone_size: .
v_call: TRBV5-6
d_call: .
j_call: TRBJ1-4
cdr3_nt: TGTGCCAGCAGCTTGCAGGGACTGACTAATGAAAAACTGTTTTTT
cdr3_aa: CASSLQGLTNEKLFF

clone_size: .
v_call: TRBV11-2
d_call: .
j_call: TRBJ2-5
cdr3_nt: TGTGCCAGCACCCCGATTGGCGGAGAGACCCAGTACTTC
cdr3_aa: CASTPIGGETQYF

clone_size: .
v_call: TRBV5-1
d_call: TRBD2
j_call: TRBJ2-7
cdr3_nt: TGCGCCAGCAGCTTGGTCCTAGCGGGAGACGAGCAGTACTTC
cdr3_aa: CASSLVLAGDEQYF

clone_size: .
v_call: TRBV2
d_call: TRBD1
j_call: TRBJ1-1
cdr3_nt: TGTGCCGGCTCCGGGACAGGGGGCTTTCGCACTGAAGCTTTCTTT
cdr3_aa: CAGSGTGGFRTEAFF

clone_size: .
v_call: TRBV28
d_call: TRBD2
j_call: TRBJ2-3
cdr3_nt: TGTGCCAGCAGCAGGAAAGGACTAGCGGGAGGTATCACAGATACGCAGTATTTT
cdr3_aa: CASSRKGLAGGITDTQYF

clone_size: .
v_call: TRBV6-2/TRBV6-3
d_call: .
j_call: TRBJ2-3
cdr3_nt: TGTGCCAGCAGTTCCGTCTCGGGAATAAACACAGATACGCAGTATTTT
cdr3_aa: CASSSVSGINTDTQYF

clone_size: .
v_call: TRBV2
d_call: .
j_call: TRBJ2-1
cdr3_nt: TGTGCCAGCAGCGCGGCTTACAATGAGCAGTTCTTC
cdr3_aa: CASSAAYNEQFF

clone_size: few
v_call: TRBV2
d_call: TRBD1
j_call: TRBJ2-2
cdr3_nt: TGTGCCAGCAATTGGGGGACAGGGCAGCTTTCGAACACCGGGGAGCTGTTTTTT
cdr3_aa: CASNWGTGQLSNTGELFF

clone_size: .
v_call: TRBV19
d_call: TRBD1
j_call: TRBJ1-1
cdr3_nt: TGTGCCAGTGCGGACAGGGATAACACTGAAGCTTTCTTT
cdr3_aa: CASADRDNTEAFF